Following are 30 T cell receptor beta chains from one sample sequenced in a study of shared clonotypes between healthy human individuals. Assay used: immunoSEQ multiplex PCR; TCRdb lists only in-frame clones, some missing. The table includes about 2.3 million clones, 92% detected once. The material sequenced was naive CD4+ T cells from PBMCs. Subset indicated: CD45RA+ positively selected. The source is a young man in good health. Some clones in this sample may be carry-over from other donors' samples.

Concerning this clone itself: Different DNA sequences within this sample yield the same CDR3. The chain recombines TRBV18 with TRBJ1-1; D is unclear. The CDR3 totals 13 residues. Germline V gene sequence: CDR1 KGHSH, CDR2 LQKENI. V lost 2 bases to trimming and J lost 3 bases, with 7 bases between them. CDR3 amino acids: CASSPGLDTEAFF. In DNA form, the CDR3 reads TGTGCCAGCTCACCAGGGCTAGACACTGAAGCTTTCTTT.

CDR3 protein: CASSSSTSGTETQYF. CDR3 sequence (DNA): TGTGCCAGCAGCTCTTCGACTAGCGGGACGGAGACCCAGTACTTC. This chain connects TRBV5-4 to TRBJ2-5; 11 positions agree with TRBD2. The CDR3 covers 15 residues. J gave up 5 bases and V 3 bases, and 6 bases lay outside the gene matches. The germline V gene has CDR1 SGHNT and CDR2 YYREEE (reference sequence).

The chain uses TRBV9 and TRBJ1-2; D possibly corresponds to TRBD1 (6 bases). V dropped 3 bases and J dropped 8 bases, with 14 bases sitting between them. Germline lookup yields CDR1 SGDLS and CDR2 YYNGEE. This CDR3 is built from 13 residues. Written as DNA, the CDR3 is TGTGCCAGCAGCGAAATTACAGGGATCGGCTACACCTTC. Its translation is CASSEITGIGYTF.

This clone was detected only once. The chain employs TRBV9 and TRBJ2-7; D may be TRBD1 (6 bases). The germline CDR1 and CDR2 sequences are SGDLS and YYNGEE. The CDR3 covers 15 residues. V lost 3 bases, J lost 0 bases, and 13 bases lay in between. The CDR3 spells CASSARQAPSYEQYF. The DNA for the CDR3 is TGTGCCAGCAGCGCCCGACAGGCCCCCTCCTACGAGCAGTACTTC.

The V gene is TRBV29-1, the J gene TRBJ2-7, with no clear D. Trimming pared 4 bases from V and 6 bases from J, leaving 13 bases between. CDR1 SQVTM and CDR2 ANQGSEA come from the germline V gene. This CDR3 has 12 amino acids. The CDR3: CSVVFVTSEQYF. The CDR3 DNA sequence: TGCAGCGTTGTTTTTGTCACGAGCGAGCAGTACTTC.

This rearrangement joins TRBV4-1 to TRBJ2-7; 12 nucleotides match TRBD2. The CDR3 consists of 18 residues. J gave up 0 bases and V 4 bases, and 10 bases lay outside the gene matches. Germline V CDR1 and CDR2: MGHRA, YSYEKL. The CDR3 DNA reads TGCGCCAGCAGCCCCGGGGCTAGCGGGAGGGCCACCTCCTACGAGCAGTACTTC. Translation: CASSPGASGRATSYEQYF.

The genes are TRBV11-2 and TRBJ2-3; TRBD1 matches at 7 bases. CDR1 is SGHAT, CDR2 FQNNGV, per germline. V gave up 3 bases and J gave up 0 bases; unmatched junction bases: 6. The CDR3 has 16 residues. The CDR3 DNA sequence: TGTGCCAGCAGCTTCGGATCCAGGGGGAGCACAGATACGCAGTATTTT. It translates to CASSFGSRGSTDTQYF. The whole variable domain, remainder taken from reference TRBV11-2 and TRBJ2-3, is EAGVAQSPRYKIIEKRQSVAFWCNPISGHATLYWYQQILGQGPKLLIQFQNNGVVDDSQLPKDRFSAERLKGVDSTLKIQPAKLEDSAVYLCASSFGSRGSTDTQYFGPGTRLTVL.

V usage is TRBV6-1 and J usage is TRBJ2-7; 8 bases fit TRBD2. The V gene's germline CDR1 is MNHNS and CDR2 SASEGT. CDR3 length: 14 residues. V lost 5 bases and J lost 0; bases outside the gene matches: 3. The CDR3 nucleotides are TGTGCCAGCAGTCCCAGCGGGAGCTCCTACGAGCAGTACTTC. This encodes CASSPSGSSYEQYF.

The chain uses TRBV7-2 and TRBJ1-1; D possibly corresponds to TRBD1 (5 bases). V was cut by 5 bases and J by 4 bases, with 17 bases left in between. CDR3 size: 15 residues. Germline V lookup: CDR1 SGHTA, CDR2 FQGNSA. The CDR3 region has the DNA TGTGCCAGCAGCGGCGGTCTGGGGCGTTCCACTGAAGCTTTCTTT. Protein sequence: CASSGGLGRSTEAFF.

V is TRBV21-1 and J is TRBJ1-1. TRBV21-1 corresponds to a pseudogene. The CDR3 has 9 amino acids. In DNA form, the CDR3 reads TGTGCCAGCAGTTCGTCTAATTTCTTT. Encoded protein: CASSSSNFF.

Concerning this clone: The sample holds other DNA sequences that translate to the same CDR3. The chain combines TRBV19 with TRBJ2-2; D not certain. The CDR3 runs to 13 residues. V was trimmed by 2 bases and J by 5 bases, leaving 6 bases between them. CDR1 is LNHDA and CDR2 is SQIVND in the germline V gene (reference sequence). The CDR3 DNA is TGTGCCAGTAGTATAAAAGGAACCGGGGAGCTGTTTTTT. This gives the protein CASSIKGTGELFF.

The V gene is TRBV19, the J gene TRBJ1-3; no clear D. The CDR3 is 15 residues long. Trimming stripped 0 bases from V and 0 bases from J, with 6 bases between. The V gene's germline CDR1 is LNHDA and CDR2 SQIVND (reference sequence). Written as DNA, the CDR3 is TGTGCCAGTAGTATAGATACGCGCTCTGGAAACACCATATATTTT. Encoded protein: CASSIDTRSGNTIYF.

The V and J genes are TRBV5-6 and TRBJ2-7, with D perhaps given as TRBD1 or TRBD2 (5 bases each). Germline V gives CDR1 SGHDT, CDR2 YYEEEE. The ends were cut back, 1 base at V and 6 bases at J, with 11 bases in the middle. The CDR3 is made up of 13 amino acids. The CDR3 DNA is TGTGCCAGCAGCTTGTTATTTGGGGGCGAGCAGTACTTC. Translating it yields CASSLLFGGEQYF.

This clone was seen a single time. The chain is built from TRBV7-2 and TRBJ2-1; 13 bases fit TRBD2. The CDR3 extends over 16 amino acids. After removal of 4 bases from V and 9 bases from J, the junction contained 9 bases not matched to a gene. The germline CDR1 and CDR2 sequences are SGHTA and FQGNSA. This chain's CDR3 is CASSWGLAGSVGEQFF. As DNA, the CDR3 is TGTGCCAGCAGCTGGGGACTAGCGGGGTCCGTGGGTGAGCAGTTCTTC.

This chain connects TRBV28 to TRBJ1-1; D gene uncertain. This CDR3 contains 12 residues. V was trimmed by 8 bases and J by 0 bases, leaving 7 bases between them. The germline gives CDR1 MDHEN, CDR2 SYDVKM. Here the CDR3 DNA reads TGTGCCAGCCGCAGGATGAACACTGAAGCTTTCTTT. It is translated as CASRRMNTEAFF.

Only one count was recorded for this clone. The genes are TRBV28 and TRBJ2-2, with TRBD2 matching over 8 bases. This CDR3 contains 14 residues. V lost 11 bases, J lost 7 bases, and 12 bases stayed unmatched. Germline CDR1 and CDR2: MDHEN and SYDVKM. The CDR3 spells CALNSGSLDGELFF. The CDR3 nucleotides read TGTGCCCTCAACAGCGGGAGCTTGGACGGGGAGCTGTTTTTT.

This clone was seen only a few times. The chain is built from TRBV5-1 and TRBJ2-7; 11 nucleotides align to TRBD1. J lost 6 bases, V lost 4 bases, and 6 bases had no gene match. The germline V gene encodes CDR1 SGHRS and CDR2 YFSETQ. The CDR3 is 14 residues long. CDR3 region: CASSPTGTGGEQYF. DNA for the CDR3: TGCGCCAGCAGCCCTACCGGGACAGGGGGCGAGCAGTACTTC.

This chain links TRBV7-9 with TRBJ2-1; D could derive from TRBD1 or TRBD2 (5 bases each). With 5 bases removed from V and 8 bases from J, the gap between germline ends came to 22 bases. The CDR3 covers 16 residues. CDR1 SEHNR and CDR2 FQNEAQ come from the germline V gene (reference sequence). This CDR3 is CASSLSGTNLGDEQFF. CDR3 DNA: TGTGCCAGCAGCCTCTCCGGGACCAACCTCGGCGATGAGCAGTTCTTC.

This clone has a single count. The V gene is TRBV5-1, the J gene TRBJ2-4, with a possible D match to TRBD2 (6 bases). CDR1 and CDR2 (germline): SGHRS, YFSETQ. CDR3 size: 15 residues. V was cut by 0 bases and J by 4 bases, with 11 bases left in between. The CDR3 DNA reads TGCGCCAGCAGCTTGGACCTGGGAGGAAAAAACATTCAGTACTTC. Protein sequence: CASSLDLGGKNIQYF.

Concerning this clone itself: Other DNA sequences in this sample translate to the same CDR3. The rearrangement joins TRBV7-2 to TRBJ2-5, with D maybe TRBD1 (6 bases). Germline V gives CDR1 SGHTA, CDR2 FQGNSA. There are 13 residues in the CDR3. The V end was cut by 5 bases, the J end by 2 bases, with 9 bases between. For the CDR3, the DNA is TGTGCCAGCAGCCAAGACAGGCAAGAGACCCAGTACTTC. Residues: CASSQDRQETQYF. Full variable domain (outside the CDR3, taken from reference TRBV7-2 and TRBJ2-5): GAGVSQSPSNKVTEKGKDVELRCDPISGHTALYWYRQSLGQGLEFLIYFQGNSAPDKSGLPSDRFSAERTGGSVSTLTIQRTQQEDSAVYLCASSQDRQETQYFGPGTRLLVL.

V gene TRBV7-3 combines with J gene TRBJ2-2, with 9 bases lining up with TRBD2. The CDR3 is 16 amino acids. Germline-derived CDR1 and CDR2 are SGHTA and FQGTGA. V lost 5 bases and J lost 4; bases outside the gene matches: 8. CDR3 bases: TGTGCCAGCAGCAGCCCCGGGACTAGCAGCACCGGGGAGCTGTTTTTT. This translates into CASSSPGTSSTGELFF. The full variable domain, in which reference TRBV7-3 and TRBJ2-2 provide the parts outside the CDR3, is GAGVSQTPSNKVTEKGKYVELRCDPISGHTALYWYRQSLGQGPEFLIYFQGTGAADDSGLPNDRFFAVRPEGSVSTLKIQRTERGDSAVYLCASSSPGTSSTGELFFGEGSRLTVL.

The chain is built from TRBV11-3 and TRBJ1-3; maybe TRBD1 (5 bases). Per germline, CDR1 SGHNT and CDR2 YENEEA. The germline V and J ends were trimmed by 4 bases and 9 bases, with 10 bases remaining between them. The CDR3 is made up of 12 amino acids. The CDR3 reads CASSSTGGTIYF. In DNA form, the CDR3 reads TGTGCCAGCAGCTCCACTGGGGGCACCATATATTTT.

The V call is TRBV5-1, the J call TRBJ2-5; the match to TRBD1 covers 10 bases. The CDR3 has 14 residues. The ends lost 4 bases at V and 5 bases at J; junction bases unmatched: 5. Germline CDR1 and CDR2: SGHRS and YFSETQ. CDR3 loop: CASSRTGGGETQYF. For the CDR3, the DNA is TGCGCCAGCAGCCGGACAGGGGGAGGGGAGACCCAGTACTTC. The complete variable domain, with remaining parts taken from reference TRBV5-1 and TRBJ2-5, reads KAGVTQTPRYLIKTRGQQVTLSCSPISGHRSVSWYQQTPGQGLQFLFEYFSETQRNKGNFPGRFSGRQFSNSRSEMNVSTLELGDSALYLCASSRTGGGETQYFGPGTRLLVL.

The V and J genes are TRBV7-2 and TRBJ2-3, with a weak D call TRBD2 (7 bases). The CDR3 spans 16 residues. Deletions cut 5 bases from V and 0 bases from J, with 15 bases between. In germline, CDR1 is SGHTA, CDR2 FQGNSA. DNA of the CDR3: TGTGCCAGCAGCCTAGGGGGGGACGCTAGCACAGATACGCAGTATTTT. This translates into CASSLGGDASTDTQYF.

The chain recombines TRBV5-1 with TRBJ2-2; 13 bases are a match to TRBD2. The CDR3 has 16 residues. In germline, CDR1 is SGHRS, CDR2 YFSETQ. V lost 4 bases and J lost 6; bases outside the gene matches: 6. In DNA form, the CDR3 reads TGCGCCAGCAGCGGACTAGCGGGAGCATTGTCCGGGGAGCTGTTTTTT. This sequence encodes CASSGLAGALSGELFF.

This chain connects TRBV23-1 to TRBJ2-5, with D tentatively TRBD1 (5 bases). TRBV23-1 is recorded as an ORF, its role being uncertain. This CDR3 region has 14 residues. Trimming pared 4 bases from V and 1 base from J, leaving 10 bases between. The CDR3 here is CASSPPGFQETQYF. Written as DNA, the CDR3 is TGCGCCAGCAGTCCGCCAGGGTTCCAAGAGACCCAGTACTTC.

The count of this clone is one. This chain links TRBV5-1 with TRBJ2-3; 8 nucleotides match TRBD1. J was trimmed by 1 base and V by 3 bases; bases with no gene match: 1. The CDR3 runs 14 residues. CDR1 and CDR2 (germline): SGHRS, YFSETQ. The CDR3 DNA reads TGCGCCAGCAGCTCGGACAGGGGCACAGATACGCAGTATTTT. Encoded protein: CASSSDRGTDTQYF.

The chain links TRBV27 to TRBJ2-7; possibly TRBD2 for D (6 bases). The CDR3 totals 16 residues. V lost 6 bases and J lost 8, with 26 bases in between. CDR1 and CDR2 (germline): MNHEY, SMNVEV (reference sequence). CDR3 amino acids: CASRKILTRDPFKQYF. The CDR3 DNA reads as TGTGCCAGCAGAAAGATTTTGACTAGGGACCCTTTCAAGCAGTACTTC.

The count of this clone is one. The V gene is TRBV18, the J gene TRBJ2-3; possible D gene TRBD2, 6 bases. The V and J ends lost 2 bases and 0 bases respectively, with 12 bases between them. This CDR3 has 16 amino acids. Germline loops: CDR1 KGHSH, CDR2 LQKENI. The DNA of the CDR3 is TGTGCCAGCTCACCAGTGGCAGGGACTAGCACAGATACGCAGTATTTT. It translates to CASSPVAGTSTDTQYF.

V is TRBV10-1 and J is TRBJ2-3; tentatively, D is TRBD1 or TRBD2 (6 bases each). This CDR3 is 13 amino acids long. Trimming left V 5 bases short and J 2 bases short, with 8 bases between. CDR1 and CDR2 (germline): WNHNN, SYGVQD (reference sequence). In DNA, the CDR3 is TGCGCCAGCAGTCGGGGGCCCACAGATACGCAGTATTTT. The encoded protein is CASSRGPTDTQYF.